This passage covers 4 T cell receptor beta chains from one sample sequenced in a study of control samples from healthy donors and cancer patients. The repertoire was sequenced with immunoSEQ multiplex PCR; TCRdb's copy has only in-frame clones and lacks some. The sample has more than 150,000 clones, over 85% seen once. The specimen was blood. The source is a man younger than 35 in good health.

This clone was seen more than once but under ten times. The genes are TRBV18 and TRBJ2-3; D tentatively fits TRBD1 or TRBD2 (9 bases each). Trimming removed 2 bases at V and 8 bases at J, with 17 bases between. Germline V gene lookup returns CDR1 KGHSH and CDR2 LQKENI. The CDR3 runs to 15 residues. CDR3 region: CASSPEAGGQGTQYF. In DNA form, the CDR3 reads TGTGCCAGCTCACCAGAAGCGGGGGGACAGGGTACGCAGTATTTT.

The V gene is TRBV7-9, the J gene TRBJ2-3; possible D gene TRBD1, 5 bases. Between the trimmed V and J ends, which lost 5 bases and 7 bases, there was a span of 10 bases. The CDR3 spans 12 residues. Per germline, CDR1 SEHNR and CDR2 FQNEAQ (reference sequence). CDR3: CASSDSRNTQYF. CDR3 bases: TGTGCCAGCAGCGACAGCCGTAATACGCAGTATTTT.

The rearrangement links TRBV21-1 to TRBJ1-1. TRBV21-1 is given as a pseudogene. CDR3 length: 16 residues. CDR3 region: CASSPTPGIGLTEAFF. CDR3 sequence (DNA): TGTGCCAGCAGCCCGACCCCCGGGATAGGGCTAACTGAAGCTTTCTTT.

This sequence joins TRBV7-8 and TRBJ2-1, with 9 bases aligning to TRBD1. Trimming at V came to 5 bases and at J to 6 bases, leaving 2 bases not matched to a gene. The V gene's germline CDR1 is SGHVS and CDR2 FQNEAQ. The CDR3 is made up of 13 amino acids. CDR3 loop: CASSLDRGNEQFF. The CDR3 nucleotides are TGTGCCAGCAGCCTGGACAGGGGCAATGAGCAGTTCTTC.